These 17 T cell receptor beta chains were all obtained from the same sample, sequenced in a study of blood T cell repertoires in COVID-19. Profiled with immunoSEQ multiplex PCR; TCRdb holds only in-frame clones, not every one. Of hundreds of thousands of clones listed, roughly nine tenths are singletons. The sample was PBMCs or T cells enriched from blood (not recorded which). The receptor source for this set is a woman aged 30 to 39 who had recovered from COVID-19.

The rearrangement joins TRBV3-1 (or the pseudogene TRBV3-2) to TRBJ2-1; D is perhaps TRBD1 (6 bases). Per germline, CDR1 LGHDT and CDR2 YNNKEL (reference sequence). Trimming left V 4 bases short and J 10 bases short, with 14 bases between. The CDR3 consists of 13 residues. The CDR3 region has the DNA TGTGCCAGCAGCCTCCTGGGGGCTGAAGAGCAGTTCTTC. Amino acids: CASSLLGAEEQFF.

The chain employs TRBV7-3 and TRBJ1-2; TRBD1 is a possible D gene (6 bases). V was pared by 1 base and J by 5 bases, with 14 bases between. The CDR3 consists of 15 residues. The V gene's germline CDR1 is SGHTA and CDR2 FQGTGA. The CDR3 reads CASSLNTGSHYGYTF. The CDR3 DNA reads TGTGCCAGCAGCTTAAATACAGGGTCCCATTATGGCTACACCTTC.

The chain carries TRBV30 and TRBJ1-5, with D perhaps matching TRBD1 (6 bases). This CDR3 has 14 amino acids. Trimming removed 3 bases from V and 6 bases from J, with 15 bases in between. Per the germline V gene, CDR1 is GTSNPN and CDR2 is SVGIG (reference sequence). CDR3 DNA sequence: TGTGCCTGGAGCCCGAGGGGGGGTGGTCAGCCCCAGCATTTT. Amino acid sequence: CAWSPRGGGQPQHF.

The chain joins TRBV27 to TRBJ1-2; the D is unclear. CDR1 and CDR2 from the germline V gene are MNHEY and SMNVEV (reference sequence). The CDR3 runs to 13 residues. Trimming pared 3 bases from V and 1 base from J, leaving 6 bases between. The chain's CDR3 is CASSFGGNYGYTF. In nucleotides, the CDR3 is TGTGCCAGCAGTTTCGGAGGTAACTATGGCTACACCTTC.

The CDR3 nucleotides are TGTGCCAGCAGCTTGGTGGCTGGTGGTGGGGCCAACGTCCTGACTTTC. Translated: CASSLVAGGGANVLTF. This chain links TRBV7-9 with TRBJ2-6; D is unclear. Germline assignment: CDR1 SEHNR and CDR2 FQNEAQ (reference sequence). This CDR3 contains 16 residues. The V end lost 3 bases, the J end lost 3 bases, and 12 bases lay between the germline ends.

J is TRBJ2-2 and V is TRBV5-1, with TRBD2 matching 8 bases. J lost 3 bases, V lost 2 bases, and 0 bases had no gene match. The CDR3 spans 14 residues. Germline V gene lookup returns CDR1 SGHRS and CDR2 YFSETQ. For the CDR3, the DNA is TGCGCCAGCAGCTTTAGCGGGGACACCGGGGAGCTGTTTTTT. Translating gives CASSFSGDTGELFF.

This clone has only one observation. The chain employs TRBV27 and TRBJ2-3; 7 bases align to TRBD1. CDR3 length: 14 residues. Germline lookup yields CDR1 MNHEY and CDR2 SMNVEV (reference sequence). Losses at the gene ends were 6 bases for V and 2 bases for J; bases not matched to a gene: 5. The CDR3 is CASSVRGITDTQYF. DNA of the CDR3: TGTGCCAGCAGCGTCAGGGGGATCACAGATACGCAGTATTTT.

V and J are TRBV5-1 and TRBJ2-7; tentatively, D is TRBD2 (5 bases). The CDR3 runs 16 residues. The V and J ends lost 2 bases and 3 bases respectively, with 18 bases between them. CDR1 is SGHRS and CDR2 is YFSETQ in the germline V gene. The CDR3 reads CASSFNARAFIYEQYF. In DNA form, the CDR3 reads TGCGCCAGCAGCTTTAATGCGCGGGCGTTCATCTACGAGCAGTACTTC.

The genes are TRBV28 and TRBJ1-1, with TRBD1 matching over 7 bases. V trimming: 3 bases; J trimming: 7 bases; junction bases outside the gene matches: 5. Germline loops: CDR1 MDHEN, CDR2 SYDVKM. The CDR3 spans 13 residues. CDR3 DNA sequence: TGTGCCAGCAGTTTTCCGGACAGGCGTGAAGCTTTCTTT. Protein sequence: CASSFPDRREAFF. The whole variable domain, remainder taken from reference TRBV28 and TRBJ1-1, is DVKVTQSSRYLVKRTGEKVFLECVQDMDHENMFWYRQDPGLGLRLIYFSYDVKMKEKGDIPEGYSVSREKKERFSLILESASTNQTSMYLCASSFPDRREAFFGQGTRLTVV.

The V and J genes are TRBV5-1 and TRBJ2-7; maybe TRBD1 (7 bases). Germline V lookup: CDR1 SGHRS, CDR2 YFSETQ. The V end lost 3 bases, the J end lost 5 bases, and 15 bases lay between the germline ends. The CDR3 extends over 14 amino acids. The CDR3 loop is CASSWQGDLNEQYF. In nucleotides, the CDR3 is TGCGCCAGCAGCTGGCAGGGGGACTTGAACGAGCAGTACTTC.

The V and J genes are TRBV27 and TRBJ2-7; a weak D match, TRBD2 (5 bases). The CDR3 totals 16 residues. The germline gives CDR1 MNHEY, CDR2 SMNVEV (reference sequence). Deletions cut 1 base from V and 0 bases from J, with 13 bases between. The CDR3 DNA reads as TGTGCCAGCAGTTTATTATGGACTGAATACTCCTACGAGCAGTACTTC. The encoded protein is CASSLLWTEYSYEQYF.

J is TRBJ1-5 and V is TRBV19; 8 bases are shared with TRBD1. The CDR3 loop spans 15 amino acids. CDR1 LNHDA and CDR2 SQIVND come from the germline V gene (reference sequence). Trimming cost V 2 bases and J 5 bases; bases outside gene matches: 5. CDR3 DNA: TGTGCCAGTAGTATAATGGCAGGGGGCGATCAGCCCCAGCATTTT. Amino acids: CASSIMAGGDQPQHF.

The chain combines TRBV6-5 with TRBJ1-4; TRBD1 matches 8 bases. The CDR3 is 14 residues long. Trimming removed 6 bases from V and 8 bases from J; junction bases left unmatched: 8. Germline V gene sequence: CDR1 MNHEY, CDR2 SVGAGI. CDR3 bases: TGTGCCAGCAGGCTCGACAGGGGAAGGGAAAAACTGTTTTTT. Its protein is CASRLDRGREKLFF.

CDR3 nucleotide sequence: TGTGCCAGCACCTCGCGGCCTATTAATTCACCCCTCCACTTT. Translating gives CASTSRPINSPLHF. The V and J genes are TRBV11-2 and TRBJ1-6, with unresolved D. This CDR3 region has 14 residues. Germline V lookup: CDR1 SGHAT, CDR2 FQNNGV. The germline V and J ends were trimmed by 7 bases and 6 bases, with 13 bases remaining between them.

V is TRBV4-3 and J is TRBJ2-7; D remains unclear. Germline-derived CDR1 and CDR2 are LGHNA and YSLEER. With 4 bases removed from V and 3 bases from J, the gap between germline ends came to 16 bases. This CDR3 spans 15 amino acids. This CDR3 reads CASSPFWSQDYEQYF. CDR3 coding DNA: TGCGCCAGCAGCCCCTTCTGGTCTCAGGACTACGAGCAGTACTTC.

The chain joins TRBV6-2 or TRBV6-3 to TRBJ2-3; TRBD1 aligns across 10 bases. The CDR3 totals 18 residues. J gave up 3 bases and V 2 bases, and 11 bases lay outside the gene matches. CDR1 is MNHEY and CDR2 is SVGEGT in the germline V gene. The CDR3: CASSYTLRQGARTDTQYF. The CDR3 nucleotides read TGTGCCAGCAGTTACACCTTAAGACAGGGGGCTAGGACAGATACGCAGTATTTT.

This CDR3 is CASSPLAGHTGELFF. Here the CDR3 DNA reads TGTGCCAGCAGCCCACTAGCGGGACACACCGGGGAGCTGTTTTTT. This chain connects TRBV14 to TRBJ2-2; 10 nucleotides align to TRBD2. Germline CDR1 SGHDN, CDR2 FVKESK. The CDR3 runs to 15 residues. The trim removed 4 bases at V and 3 bases at J, leaving 2 bases unmatched.